Following are 31 T cell receptor beta chains from one sample sequenced in a study of blood T cell repertoires in COVID-19 (dated by TCRdb to between 2020 and 2021). Library generation was performed with the immunoSEQ multiplex PCR assay. TCRdb carries this immuneACCESS record with in-frame sequences only. Its versions omit some clonotypes, under half of them owing to an unresolved V gene in the studies checked, with the rest unexplained. The sample table shows 180,000 or so clones, and approximately 85% are seen once. The top ten hold roughly 9.8% of the sample. Specimen: peripheral blood. The receptors come from an elderly woman with acute or convalescent COVID-19.

The chain recombines TRBV6-6 with TRBJ2-7; D is undetermined. CDR3 length equals 15 residues. Trimming cost V 3 bases and J 2 bases, with 14 bases left between them. Looked up from germline, CDR1 is MNHNY and CDR2 is SVGAGI (reference sequence). The CDR3 sequence is CASSYVARTAYEQYF. CDR3 DNA: TGTGCCAGCAGTTATGTCGCTCGAACAGCCTACGAGCAGTACTTC.

The chain carries TRBV11-2 and TRBJ1-4, with TRBD1 as a possible D gene (5 bases). CDR1 and CDR2 from the germline V gene are SGHAT and FQNNGV. V lost 1 base and J lost 7, with 10 bases in between. CDR3 size: 14 residues. The CDR3 protein is CASSLVGGGEKLFF. The CDR3 DNA sequence: TGTGCCAGCAGCTTAGTGGGGGGAGGTGAAAAACTGTTTTTT.

The rearrangement uses TRBV3-1 (or the pseudogene TRBV3-2) and TRBJ1-1; 9 bases are shared with TRBD1. CDR1 LGHDT and CDR2 YNNKEL come from the germline V gene (reference sequence). V was pared by 6 bases and J by 0 bases, with 2 bases of the junction left unmatched. The CDR3 covers 14 residues. The DNA of the CDR3 is TGTGCCAGCAGGTGGACAGGGGTGAACACTGAAGCTTTCTTT. Amino acid sequence: CASRWTGVNTEAFF.

The genes are TRBV5-1 and TRBJ1-4; 7 bases line up with TRBD1. This CDR3 is built from 16 residues. The germline gives CDR1 SGHRS, CDR2 YFSETQ. J lost 8 bases, V lost 3 bases, and 13 bases had no gene match. CDR3 in amino acids: CASSSTDRDGQEKLFF. The CDR3 nucleotides read TGCGCCAGCAGCTCGACTGACAGGGATGGACAAGAAAAACTGTTTTTT.

The J gene is TRBJ2-7, the V gene TRBV4-1, with a weak D call TRBD1 (6 bases). The CDR3 consists of 15 residues. V lost 3 bases and J 5 bases, leaving 17 bases between the germline ends. Germline V CDR1 and CDR2: MGHRA, YSYEKL. Written as DNA, the CDR3 is TGCGCCAGCAGCCAGGGCCGAGGGGGTCGGGACGAGCAGTACTTC. This sequence encodes CASSQGRGGRDEQYF.

The chain links TRBV5-1 to TRBJ1-4; 10 bases match TRBD1. Germline lookup yields CDR1 SGHRS and CDR2 YFSETQ. The CDR3 covers 15 residues. The trim removed 4 bases at V and 0 bases at J, leaving 0 bases unmatched. Here the CDR3 DNA reads TGCGCCAGCAGCGGACAGGGGGCAACTAATGAAAAACTGTTTTTT. Residues: CASSGQGATNEKLFF.

This chain uses TRBV9 with TRBJ2-1, with 13 nucleotides matching TRBD2. The CDR3 length is 18 residues. Trimming cost V 0 bases and J 3 bases; bases outside gene matches: 6. Germline-derived CDR1 and CDR2 are SGDLS and YYNGEE. The CDR3 sequence is CASSVGLAGGPNYNEQFF. The CDR3 coding sequence is TGTGCCAGCAGCGTAGGACTAGCGGGGGGACCTAACTACAATGAGCAGTTCTTC. The full variable domain, rest sourced from reference TRBV9 and TRBJ2-1, is DSGVTQTPKHLITATGQRVTLRCSPRSGDLSVYWYQQSLDQGLQFLIQYYNGEERAKGNILERFSAQQFPDLHSELNLSSLELGDSALYFCASSVGLAGGPNYNEQFFGPGTRLTVL.

The genes are TRBV10-3 and TRBJ2-1, with D possibly matching TRBD2 (6 bases). Trimming removed 6 bases from V and 3 bases from J, with 9 bases in between. The CDR3 totals 13 residues. CDR1 is ENHRY, CDR2 SYGVKD, per germline. The CDR3: CAISGTLYNEQFF. DNA of the CDR3: TGTGCCATCAGCGGGACTCTCTACAATGAGCAGTTCTTC.

This clone came up a few times. This chain links TRBV19 with TRBJ1-1; maybe TRBD1 (6 bases). CDR3 size: 13 residues. Trimming left V 5 bases short and J 7 bases short, with 14 bases between. CDR1 and CDR2 (germline): LNHDA, SQIVND (reference sequence). CDR3 amino acids: CASSRARDNEAFF. The CDR3 DNA is TGTGCCAGTAGTCGGGCCCGGGACAATGAAGCTTTCTTT.

The chain joins TRBV21-1 to TRBJ2-7; the DNA was not used to check the table's D call, TRBD2. TRBV21-1 is deemed a pseudogene. CDR3 size: 13 residues. The CDR3 is CASSARGSYEQYF. In DNA form, the CDR3 reads TGTGCCAGCAGTGCCCGGGGTTCTTACGAGCAGTACTTC.

J is TRBJ2-7 and V is TRBV9; 12 nucleotides match TRBD2. V shed 0 bases, J shed 2 bases, and the junction held 0 bases outside the gene matches. Germline V lookup: CDR1 SGDLS, CDR2 YYNGEE. CDR3 length: 15 amino acids. CDR3 nucleotides: TGTGCCAGCAGCGTAGGGACTAGCGGGGCCTACGAGCAGTACTTC. This sequence encodes CASSVGTSGAYEQYF. The complete variable domain, with remaining parts taken from reference TRBV9 and TRBJ2-7, reads DSGVTQTPKHLITATGQRVTLRCSPRSGDLSVYWYQQSLDQGLQFLIQYYNGEERAKGNILERFSAQQFPDLHSELNLSSLELGDSALYFCASSVGTSGAYEQYFGPGTRLTVT.

This clone was observed a few times. The chain combines TRBV19 with TRBJ2-7; 10 bases are shared with TRBD2. CDR1 LNHDA and CDR2 SQIVND come from the germline V gene (reference sequence). J gave up 2 bases and V 3 bases, and 7 bases lay outside the gene matches. CDR3 length equals 16 residues. CDR3 coding DNA: TGTGCCAGTAGTATGGGAGGAACTAGCGGGGCCTACGAGCAGTACTTC. Its protein product is CASSMGGTSGAYEQYF.

The gene calls are TRBV5-1 and TRBJ2-1, with TRBD2 matching 11 bases. The CDR3 is 13 amino acids. From germline, CDR1 is SGHRS and CDR2 YFSETQ. The trim removed 9 bases at V and 9 bases at J, leaving 8 bases unmatched. The CDR3 sequence is CATFSGRVSEQFF. The CDR3 bases are TGCGCCACCTTTAGCGGGAGGGTAAGTGAGCAGTTCTTC.

A single count supports this clone. The chain combines TRBV2 with TRBJ1-4, with TRBD1 matching over 10 bases. The CDR3 extends over 11 amino acids. The junction had 5 bases not matched to a gene; V was cut back by 8 bases and J by 14 bases. Germline CDR1 reads SNHLY; CDR2 reads FYNNEI. The chain's CDR3 is CASGDRGQLFF. CDR3 DNA sequence: TGTGCCAGCGGGGACAGGGGCCAGCTGTTTTTT.

To note about this clone: Different DNA sequences within this sample yield the same CDR3. The V and J genes are TRBV7-2 and TRBJ1-4; D not certain. This CDR3 has 13 residues. V was shortened by 6 bases and J by 2 bases, with 7 bases between the two germline ends. In germline, CDR1 is SGHTA, CDR2 FQGNSA. This CDR3 reads CASRRGTNEKLFF. The CDR3 DNA reads as TGTGCCAGCAGACGAGGGACTAATGAAAAACTGTTTTTT.

This clone appeared a few times. The rearrangement links TRBV18 to TRBJ2-2, with D tentatively TRBD1 (6 bases). V was trimmed by 8 bases and J by 6 bases, leaving 13 bases between them. Germline CDR1 reads KGHSH; CDR2 reads LQKENI. The CDR3 consists of 13 residues. CDR3 amino acids: CASRTAGAGELFF. In DNA, the CDR3 is TGTGCCAGCCGGACAGCCGGGGCCGGGGAGCTGTTTTTT. The full variable domain, with the rest looked up from reference TRBV18 and TRBJ2-2, is NAGVMQNPRHLVRRRGQEARLRCSPMKGHSHVYWYRQLPEEGLKFMVYLQKENIIDESGMPKERFSAEFPKEGPSILRIQQVVRGDSAAYFCASRTAGAGELFFGEGSRLTVL.

This chain connects TRBV7-8 to TRBJ2-2, with 13 bases matching TRBD2. Losses at the gene ends were 5 bases for V and 4 bases for J; bases not matched to a gene: 4. This CDR3 comprises 16 residues. Germline loops: CDR1 SGHVS, CDR2 FQNEAQ. The CDR3 loop is CASSPRTSGGTGELFF. CDR3 sequence (DNA): TGTGCCAGCAGCCCGAGGACTAGCGGGGGCACCGGGGAGCTGTTTTTT.

V and J are TRBV5-5 and TRBJ1-3; D gene unclear. The CDR3 contains 17 residues. From germline, CDR1 is SGHKS and CDR2 YYEKEE (reference sequence). Trimming pared 2 bases from V and 1 base from J, leaving 16 bases between. The CDR3, as DNA: TGTGCCAGCAGCTTATTTTGGGAGGGCCATTCTGGAAACACCATATATTTT. It specifies CASSLFWEGHSGNTIYF.

V and J are TRBV7-2 and TRBJ2-1, with TRBD2 matching 11 bases. V trimming: 5 bases; J trimming: 16 bases; junction bases outside the gene matches: 13. This CDR3 comprises 14 residues. CDR1 SGHTA and CDR2 FQGNSA come from the germline V gene. CDR3 in amino acids: CASSPRLSGGAYFF. The CDR3 nucleotides are TGTGCCAGCAGCCCCCGACTTAGCGGGGGGGCCTACTTCTTC.

This chain joins TRBV19 and TRBJ1-6; 7 positions match TRBD1. CDR1 is LNHDA, CDR2 SQIVND, per germline (reference sequence). The CDR3 length is 13 residues. V lost 8 bases, J lost 6 bases, and 4 bases stayed unmatched. CDR3 sequence (DNA): TGTGCCAGTCGGACAGGTCTTAATTCACCCCTCCACTTT. This translates into CASRTGLNSPLHF.

A few counts support this clone. The chain has TRBV3-1 (or the pseudogene TRBV3-2) and TRBJ2-1, with 8 nucleotides matching TRBD2. Germline CDR1 LGHDT, CDR2 YNNKEL (reference sequence). The CDR3 totals 17 residues. Losses at the gene ends were 0 bases for V and 2 bases for J; bases not matched to a gene: 6. The CDR3 sequence: CASSQDPPAGAYNEQFF. The CDR3 DNA follows: TGTGCCAGCAGCCAAGATCCTCCAGCGGGGGCCTACAATGAGCAGTTCTTC.

This chain uses TRBV29-1 with TRBJ1-1; TRBD1 aligns across 10 bases. Germline CDR1 is SQVTM and CDR2 is ANQGSEA. This CDR3 has 15 residues. With V trimmed by 5 bases and J by 5 bases, 11 bases remained unmatched. CDR3 in DNA: TGCAGCGTTAAACTACCGGGACAGGGGTTGACTGAAGCTTTCTTT. Its translation: CSVKLPGQGLTEAFF.

The V gene is TRBV3-1 (or the pseudogene TRBV3-2), the J gene TRBJ1-6; no clear D. Trimming pared 4 bases from V and 14 bases from J, leaving 12 bases between. Germline V lookup: CDR1 LGHDT, CDR2 YNNKEL (reference sequence). The CDR3 spans 12 residues. CDR3 in DNA: TGTGCCAGCAGCCTGCCCCCTGGAGCCCTCCACTTT. This translates into CASSLPPGALHF.

This clone was observed a single time. The chain has TRBV7-9 and TRBJ2-7; D not certain. The CDR3 contains 16 residues. From germline, CDR1 is SEHNR and CDR2 FQNEAQ (reference sequence). Trimming removed 5 bases at V and 2 bases at J, with 19 bases between. The CDR3 coding sequence is TGTGCCAGCAGCAACCAACAACTACCCAGACCCTACGAGCAGTACTTC. Its protein is CASSNQQLPRPYEQYF.

The chain links TRBV5-5 to TRBJ1-5; the D gene is possibly TRBD1 (6 bases). Germline V lookup: CDR1 SGHKS, CDR2 YYEKEE (reference sequence). The CDR3 loop spans 14 amino acids. Trimming left V 0 bases short and J 3 bases short, with 7 bases between. CDR3 in amino acids: CASSLGQVNQPQHF. DNA for the CDR3: TGTGCCAGCAGCTTGGGACAGGTCAATCAGCCCCAGCATTTT. The full variable domain, completed using reference TRBV5-5 and TRBJ1-5, is DAGVTQSPTHLIKTRGQQVTLRCSPISGHKSVSWYQQVLGQGPQFIFQYYEKEERGRGNFPDRFSARQFPNYSSELNVNALLLGDSALYLCASSLGQVNQPQHFGDGTRLSIL.

V gene TRBV5-1 combines with J gene TRBJ2-5, with 7 nucleotides matching TRBD1. The V gene end was trimmed by 4 bases and the J gene end by 4 bases; junction bases not matched to a gene: 10. Germline V gene data show CDR1 as SGHRS and CDR2 as YFSETQ. The CDR3 runs to 15 residues. In DNA, the CDR3 is TGCGCCAGCAGCCTCGGGACAGCCTACGCAGAGACCCAGTACTTC. It encodes CASSLGTAYAETQYF. The full variable domain, rest sourced from reference TRBV5-1 and TRBJ2-5, is KAGVTQTPRYLIKTRGQQVTLSCSPISGHRSVSWYQQTPGQGLQFLFEYFSETQRNKGNFPGRFSGRQFSNSRSEMNVSTLELGDSALYLCASSLGTAYAETQYFGPGTRLLVL.

This rearrangement joins TRBV19 to TRBJ1-2; D not resolved. V lost 0 bases, J lost 2 bases, and 13 bases lay in between. Germline CDR1 and CDR2: LNHDA and SQIVND (reference sequence). The CDR3 has 16 amino acids. The CDR3 region is CASSIDWSGYNYGYTF. DNA for the CDR3: TGTGCCAGTAGTATAGATTGGTCGGGATACAACTATGGCTACACCTTC.

The chain joins TRBV20-1 to TRBJ1-6, with D possibly TRBD1 on 6 matching bases. CDR1 DFQATT and CDR2 SNEGSKA come from the germline V gene (reference sequence). The CDR3 length is 14 residues. The germline V and J ends were trimmed by 3 bases and 3 bases, with 9 bases remaining between them. CDR3 nucleotides: TGCAGTGCTAGTACAGGGAACTATAATTCACCCCTCCACTTT. Translation gives CSASTGNYNSPLHF.

This chain links TRBV5-6 with TRBJ2-1, with 11 bases lining up with TRBD2. J was trimmed by 0 bases and V by 4 bases; bases with no gene match: 6. Per the germline V gene, CDR1 is SGHDT and CDR2 is YYEEEE. The CDR3 totals 17 residues. CDR3 nucleotide sequence: TGTGCCAGCAGCCACCTGACTAGCGGGATCTCCTACAATGAGCAGTTCTTC. As protein: CASSHLTSGISYNEQFF.

This clone was observed a few times. This rearrangement joins TRBV4-3 to TRBJ2-2; no clear D gene. V lost 4 bases to trimming and J lost 1 base, with 4 bases between them. Germline-derived CDR1 and CDR2 are LGHNA and YSLEER. The CDR3 loop spans 13 amino acids. CDR3 nucleotides: TGCGCCAGCAGCCCAGGGAACACCGGGGAGCTGTTTTTT. Translated, it gives CASSPGNTGELFF.

The gene calls are TRBV7-6 and TRBJ2-1, with D maybe TRBD1 (6 bases). With 0 bases removed from V and 5 bases from J, the gap between germline ends came to 8 bases. The CDR3 length is 14 residues. Germline CDR1 reads SGHVS; CDR2 reads FNYEAQ. The CDR3 DNA is TGTGCCAGCAGCTTAGCTAGGACAGACAATGAGCAGTTCTTC. Translation: CASSLARTDNEQFF.